Following are 17 T cell receptor beta chains from one sample sequenced in a study of siplizumab effects on memory and regulatory T cells. Data came from immunoSEQ multiplex PCR; TCRdb stores just in-frame clones and leaves some out. This table has tens of thousands of clones, 95% appearing once. Sequences were obtained from CD8+ T cells sorted from blood. The receptor set was obtained from a human donor in good health.

This chain links TRBV7-8 with TRBJ2-6; D might be TRBD1 (5 bases). This CDR3 is 14 amino acids long. CDR1 is SGHVS, CDR2 FQNEAQ, per germline. The V end lost 7 bases, the J end lost 2 bases, and 9 bases lay between the germline ends. The CDR3: CASTRVAGANVLTF. CDR3 in DNA: TGTGCCAGCACCAGGGTTGCTGGGGCCAACGTCCTGACTTTC.

The chain joins TRBV7-3 to TRBJ2-7; 9 bases line up with TRBD2. CDR3 length: 17 amino acids. V was pared by 5 bases and J by 6 bases, with 17 bases of the junction left unmatched. In germline, CDR1 is SGHTA, CDR2 FQGTGA. The CDR3 sequence is CASSPTGMREGQGEQYF. CDR3 bases: TGTGCCAGCAGCCCGACCGGGATGCGGGAGGGCCAGGGCGAGCAGTACTTC.

This clone is a singleton in its sample. The chain combines TRBV19 with TRBJ2-5; D ambiguous. Near its end, the DNA agrees better with TRBJ2-7, so the J call may be wrong. Germline loops: CDR1 LNHDA, CDR2 SQIVND (reference sequence). This CDR3 is 14 amino acids long. CDR3 sequence: CASSTPAPAYEQYF. In nucleotides, the CDR3 is TGTGCCAGTAGTACCCCCGCCCCAGCCTACGAGCAGTACTTC.

The chain carries TRBV27 and TRBJ2-5; 8 nucleotides match TRBD1. V was clipped by 2 bases and J by 5 bases; unmatched bases: 13. Germline assignment: CDR1 MNHEY and CDR2 SMNVEV (reference sequence). CDR3 length equals 17 residues. The CDR3 region has the DNA TGTGCCAGCAGTTTACTTTCAGTTCAGGGGGCGCGGGAGACCCAGTACTTC. Translating it yields CASSLLSVQGARETQYF.

The J gene is TRBJ2-5, the V gene TRBV7-3, with 7 positions matching TRBD1. V lost 0 bases, J lost 2 bases, and 12 bases stayed unmatched. The germline V gene encodes CDR1 SGHTA and CDR2 FQGTGA. This CDR3 is 18 amino acids long. As DNA, the CDR3 is TGTGCCAGCAGCTTAACGGTCGGACAGGAGACGAAACAAGAGACCCAGTACTTC. This codes for CASSLTVGQETKQETQYF. Based on the CDR3 plus reference TRBV7-3 and TRBJ2-5, the full variable domain is GAGVSQTPSNKVTEKGKYVELRCDPISGHTALYWYRQSLGQGPEFLIYFQGTGAADDSGLPNDRFFAVRPEGSVSTLKIQRTERGDSAVYLCASSLTVGQETKQETQYFGPGTRLLVL.

The chain has TRBV6-5 and TRBJ2-3; D not certain. CDR1 and CDR2 from the germline V gene are MNHEY and SVGAGI. The CDR3 consists of 14 residues. V lost 4 bases and J 2 bases, leaving 10 bases between the germline ends. In DNA form, the CDR3 reads TGTGCCAGCAGTTGGGCTGGGGTCACAGATACGCAGTATTTT. This codes for CASSWAGVTDTQYF.

V usage is TRBV25-1 and J usage is TRBJ2-2; D is uncertain. Trimming left V 1 base short and J 6 bases short, with 9 bases between. The CDR3 runs to 14 residues. Germline assignment: CDR1 MGHDK and CDR2 SYGVNS. The CDR3 reads CASSEFPGPGELFF. The CDR3, as DNA: TGTGCCAGCAGTGAATTCCCCGGGCCCGGGGAGCTGTTTTTT.

The V and J genes are TRBV9 and TRBJ2-7, with TRBD1 matching over 7 bases. Germline V CDR1 and CDR2: SGDLS, YYNGEE. Trimming at V came to 3 bases and at J to 3 bases, leaving 3 bases not matched to a gene. This CDR3 has 13 residues. CDR3 sequence reads: CASSEGGFYEQYF. The DNA for the CDR3 is TGTGCCAGCAGCGAAGGGGGCTTCTACGAGCAGTACTTC. Together with reference TRBV9 and TRBJ2-7, the CDR3 gives the full variable domain: DSGVTQTPKHLITATGQRVTLRCSPRSGDLSVYWYQQSLDQGLQFLIQYYNGEERAKGNILERFSAQQFPDLHSELNLSSLELGDSALYFCASSEGGFYEQYFGPGTRLTVT.

In DNA, the CDR3 is TGTGCCAGCAGTTACTCGATCCAGGAGTGGTCCTACGAGCAGTACTTC. Amino acid sequence: CASSYSIQEWSYEQYF. V usage is TRBV6-5 and J usage is TRBJ2-7; no definite D call. CDR3 size: 16 residues. V lost 0 bases, J lost 1 base, and 13 bases lay in between. Germline V gives CDR1 MNHEY, CDR2 SVGAGI.

V gene TRBV14 combines with J gene TRBJ1-2; D possibly corresponds to TRBD1 (6 bases). The CDR3 runs 16 residues. V shed 4 bases and J shed 3 bases, with 18 bases lying between them. Germline V gene sequence: CDR1 SGHDN, CDR2 FVKESK. The CDR3 DNA is TGTGCCAGCAGCCCTTTTCCCCTCGGGGGCGACTATGGCTACACCTTC. This codes for CASSPFPLGGDYGYTF.

This clone was recorded once. The chain employs TRBV19 and TRBJ2-3, with D perhaps TRBD1 or TRBD2 (5 bases each). Germline CDR1 and CDR2: LNHDA and SQIVND (reference sequence). The CDR3 loop spans 13 amino acids. The V gene lost 3 bases and the J gene lost 3 bases, with 7 bases spanning the gap. In DNA form, the CDR3 reads TGTGCCAGTAGTATGGGGGAGACAGATACGCAGTATTTT. Translation gives CASSMGETDTQYF. Complete variable domain (other parts from reference TRBV19 and TRBJ2-3): DGGITQSPKYLFRKEGQNVTLSCEQNLNHDAMYWYRQDPGQGLRLIYYSQIVNDFQKGDIAEGYSVSREKKESFPLTVTSAQKNPTAFYLCASSMGETDTQYFGPGTRLTVL.

The count of this clone is one. This chain connects TRBV10-3 to TRBJ2-5; 9 bases are a match to TRBD1. The end of the DNA aligns better with TRBJ2-7, so the J call may be wrong. The CDR3 sequence is 15 residues long. CDR1 and CDR2 from the germline V gene are ENHRY and SYGVKD. The CDR3 loop is CAISELGTGSYEQYF. The DNA of the CDR3 is TGTGCCATCAGTGAGTTAGGGACAGGGTCCTACGAGCAGTACTTC.

The chain employs TRBV7-9 and TRBJ2-7; 7 nucleotides agree with TRBD1. The germline CDR1 and CDR2 sequences are SEHNR and FQNEAQ (reference sequence). V trimming: 5 bases; J trimming: 1 base; junction bases outside the gene matches: 8. The CDR3 runs to 15 residues. CDR3 sequence: CASSPIDRASYEQYF. Here the CDR3 DNA reads TGTGCCAGCAGCCCAATCGACAGGGCTTCCTACGAGCAGTACTTC.

V gene TRBV4-1 combines with J gene TRBJ1-6; unclear D gene. Germline assignment: CDR1 MGHRA and CDR2 YSYEKL. There are 16 residues in the CDR3. Trimming shortened V by 1 base and J by 0 bases, and 7 bases separated the two germline ends. The CDR3 DNA reads TGCGCCAGCAGCCAAGTAACAGACTCCTATAATTCACCCCTCCACTTT. This codes for CASSQVTDSYNSPLHF.

This sequence joins TRBV15 and TRBJ2-7; the D gene is possibly TRBD2 (6 bases). Trimming removed 1 base at V and 3 bases at J, with 10 bases between. The CDR3 sequence is 14 residues long. CDR1 and CDR2 (germline): LNHNV, YYDKDF (reference sequence). The CDR3 DNA is TGTGCCACCAGCAGAGGCGGGGAAAGCTACGAGCAGTACTTC. Translation gives CATSRGGESYEQYF.

The chain links TRBV6-6 to TRBJ2-7, with 10 nucleotides matching TRBD1. Per germline, CDR1 MNHNY and CDR2 SVGAGI (reference sequence). This CDR3 has 15 amino acids. The trim removed 2 bases at V and 6 bases at J, leaving 7 bases unmatched. CDR3 protein: CASSYPTGTGVEQYF. The CDR3 nucleotides read TGTGCCAGCAGTTACCCAACCGGGACAGGGGTCGAGCAGTACTTC.

The rearrangement joins TRBV28 to TRBJ2-7; a possible D gene is TRBD2 (5 bases). In germline, CDR1 is MDHEN, CDR2 SYDVKM. This CDR3 has 14 amino acids. Trimming took off 3 bases at V and 3 bases at J, with 12 bases between the two ends. CDR3 amino acids: CASSLSWEHYEQYF. The CDR3, as DNA: TGTGCCAGCAGTTTGTCTTGGGAGCACTACGAGCAGTACTTC.